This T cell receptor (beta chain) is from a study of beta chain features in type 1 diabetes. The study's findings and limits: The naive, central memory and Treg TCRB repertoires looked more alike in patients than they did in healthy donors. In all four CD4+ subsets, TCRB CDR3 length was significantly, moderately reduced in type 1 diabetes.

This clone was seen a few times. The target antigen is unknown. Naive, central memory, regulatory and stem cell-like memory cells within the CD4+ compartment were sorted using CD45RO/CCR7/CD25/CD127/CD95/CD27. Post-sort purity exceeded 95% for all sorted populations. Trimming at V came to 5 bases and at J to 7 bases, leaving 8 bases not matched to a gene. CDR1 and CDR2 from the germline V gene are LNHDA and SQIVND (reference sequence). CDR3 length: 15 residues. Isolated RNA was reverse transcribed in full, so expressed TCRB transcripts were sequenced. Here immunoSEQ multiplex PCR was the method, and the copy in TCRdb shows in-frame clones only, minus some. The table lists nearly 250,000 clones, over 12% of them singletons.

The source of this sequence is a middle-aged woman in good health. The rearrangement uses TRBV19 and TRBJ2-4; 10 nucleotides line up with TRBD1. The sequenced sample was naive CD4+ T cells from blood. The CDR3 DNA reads TGTGCCAGTAGTCCCCGCGACAGGGGGCGGAACATTCAGTACTTC. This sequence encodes CASSPRDRGRNIQYF.